This TCR beta chain was identified during a study of quantifying T cell responses using KT2 cells. Looking at the study overall: cDNA was made from DNase-treated RNA using alpha and beta constant primers.

Each cDNA got a UMI-containing oligo ligated at its 3' end. First-round PCR used three to four cycles and beta primers RC1.1 and RC1.2 covering TRBC1 and TRBC2. From the second PCR onward, TCR alpha and beta chains were processed separately. MiXCR was run by TCRdb on the UMI-ligation and nested PCR reads, yielding one entry per CDR3 protein. The data show over 35,000 distinct CDR3 sequences, about 17% seen once. CDR3 length: 15 amino acids. Between the trimmed V and J ends, which lost 6 bases and 3 bases, there was a span of 18 bases. Germline CDR1 is LNHDA and CDR2 is SQIVND (reference sequence). The sequence derives from a human donor. The chain employs TRBV19 and TRBJ2-7; either TRBD1 or TRBD2 may fit D (5 bases each). The material sequenced was PBMCs spiked with cells of the T cell clone KT2. CDR3 in amino acids: CASRYGGSSIYEQYF. CDR3 DNA: TGTGCCAGTAGGTATGGGGGTAGTAGCATCTACGAGCAGTACTTC.